This is a list of T cell receptor beta chains from one sample in a study of tissue T cells after allogeneic stem cell transplantation. Some clones are missing from TCRdb's copy, which holds only in-frame ones; the method was immunoSEQ multiplex PCR. The table has roughly 3,500 clones, just under 70% seen once. The source material was tissue from the right colon, sampled at autopsy. These receptors were taken from a male donor aged 60 or older with lung cancer. Both conserved end residues are part of each CDR3. The D gene is left open where the match is weak. Some rows mark clone size as missing; the rest say once, few, many or name a class of expanded clone.

>.|TRBV5-1|TRBJ2-3|.
CASSLYPQDTQYF
TGCGCCAGCAGCTTGTATCCCCAGGATACGCAGTATTTT
>.|TRBV24-1|TRBJ2-7|.
CATSDFTGQNYEQYF
TGTGCCACCAGTGACTTCACCGGACAGAACTACGAGCAGTACTTC
>.|TRBV20-1|TRBJ1-5|.
CSASVLPPQHF
TGCAGTGCTAGTGTGCTGCCGCCCCAGCATTTT
>.|TRBV5-4|TRBJ1-6|.
CASSLTGRYSPLHF
TGTGCCAGCAGCTTGACAGGGCGGTATTCACCCCTCCACTTT
>.|TRBV9|TRBJ1-3|.
CASSFSTGPHSGNTIYF
TGTGCCAGCAGCTTTTCGACAGGCCCGCACTCTGGAAACACCATATATTTT
>TRBD1|TRBV28|TRBJ1-2|.
CASSFQRGLGGYTF
TGTGCCAGCAGTTTCCAGAGGGGGCTGGGTGGCTACACCTTC
>.|TRBV6-2/TRBV6-3|TRBJ1-6|once
CASSYSNGNSPLHF
TGTGCCAGCAGTTACTCGAATGGTAATTCACCCCTCCACTTT
>TRBD2|TRBV28|TRBJ2-1|.
CASRILAGGNEQFF
TGTGCCAGCAGAATACTAGCGGGAGGCAATGAGCAGTTCTTC
>.|TRBV6-5|TRBJ2-7|few
CASSYSGTDYEQYF
TGTGCCAGCAGTTACTCAGGGACTGACTACGAGCAGTACTTC
>.|TRBV15|TRBJ1-5|.
CATSRDGLGGGKGNQPQHF
TGTGCCACCAGCAGAGACGGGCTTGGGGGGGGGAAGGGCAATCAGCCCCAGCATTTT
>.|TRBV28|TRBJ1-6|.
CASRTGANSPLHF
TGTGCCAGCAGAACAGGAGCCAATTCACCCCTCCACTTT
>.|TRBV7-9|TRBJ2-1|.
CASSLGRDYNEQFF
TGTGCCAGCAGCTTAGGGAGAGATTACAATGAGCAGTTCTTC
>TRBD1|TRBV10-3|TRBJ1-3|.
CANGQAGNTIYF
TGTGCCAACGGACAGGCGGGAAACACCATATATTTT
>.|TRBV11-2|TRBJ1-1|few
CASSLVRWTEAFF
TGTGCCAGCAGCTTAGTGAGGTGGACTGAAGCTTTCTTT
>.|TRBV5-1|TRBJ2-7|few
CASSFGRYDDEQYF
TGCGCCAGCAGCTTTGGAAGGTACGACGACGAGCAGTACTTC
>TRBD2|TRBV6-2/TRBV6-3|TRBJ2-3|.
CASSYLRTSGGTSPDTQYF
TGTGCCAGCAGTTATCTCCGGACTAGCGGGGGGACCAGCCCAGATACGCAGTATTTT
>.|TRBV9|TRBJ1-5|.
CASSVTGNMEPQHF
TGTGCCAGCAGCGTAACAGGGAATATGGAGCCCCAGCATTTT
>.|TRBV2|TRBJ2-5|.
CATQTGLAETQYF
TGTGCCACCCAAACAGGGTTGGCAGAGACCCAGTACTTC
>.|TRBV10-3|TRBJ1-5|.
CAISDGEREPQHF
TGTGCCATCAGTGATGGGGAGCGGGAGCCCCAGCATTTT
>TRBD1|TRBV23-1|TRBJ2-7|.
CATSTGSSYEQYF
TGCGCCACCTCGACAGGGAGCTCCTACGAGCAGTACTTC
>.|TRBV12-3/TRBV12-4|TRBJ2-3|.
CASRRGDTQYF
TGTGCCAGCAGGCGCGGGGATACGCAGTATTTT
>TRBD2|TRBV7-2|TRBJ2-7|.
CASSLGLASEQYF
TGTGCCAGCAGCTTGGGACTAGCGAGTGAGCAGTACTTC
>.|TRBV20-1|TRBJ1-1|few
CSAGPAEAFF
TGCAGTGCCGGTCCCGCTGAAGCTTTCTTT
>.|TRBV9|TRBJ2-5|.
CASSVAPSPQGTQYF
TGTGCCAGCAGCGTGGCCCCTAGCCCCCAGGGGACCCAGTACTTC
>.|TRBV7-2|TRBJ1-5|.
CASSFRRGPNQPQHF
TGTGCCAGCAGCTTTAGGAGGGGCCCCAATCAGCCCCAGCATTTT
>.|TRBV30|TRBJ2-4|once
CAWSVALLGAKNIQYF
TGTGCCTGGAGTGTTGCGCTTCTTGGAGCCAAAAACATTCAGTACTTC
>.|TRBV10-3|TRBJ2-2|once
CATQGRGNTGELFF
TGTGCCACCCAAGGGCGGGGAAACACCGGGGAGCTGTTTTTT
>TRBD2|TRBV5-4|TRBJ2-2|once
CASSHPSGLNTGELFF
TGTGCCAGCAGTCATCCTAGCGGGCTTAACACCGGGGAGCTGTTTTTT
>TRBD2|TRBV4-3|TRBJ2-3|.
CASSQVFAGGPSDTQYF
TGCGCCAGCAGCCAAGTCTTCGCGGGGGGCCCTTCAGATACGCAGTATTTT